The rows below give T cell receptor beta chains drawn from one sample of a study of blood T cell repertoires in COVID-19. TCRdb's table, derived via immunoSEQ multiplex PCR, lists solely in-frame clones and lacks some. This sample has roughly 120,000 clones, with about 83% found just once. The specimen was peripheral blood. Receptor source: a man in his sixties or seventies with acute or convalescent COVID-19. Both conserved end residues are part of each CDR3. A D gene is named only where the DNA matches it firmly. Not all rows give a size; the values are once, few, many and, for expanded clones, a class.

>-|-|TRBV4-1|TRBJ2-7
TGCGCCAGCAGCCATCAAGACAGGTCCTACGAGCAGTACTTC
CASSHQDRSYEQYF
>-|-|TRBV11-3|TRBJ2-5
TGTGCCAGCAGCAGAATGGGCGGGGAGACCCAGTACTTC
CASSRMGGETQYF
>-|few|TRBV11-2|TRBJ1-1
TGTGCCAGCAGCTTAGTTTGGAGGGGTAACACTGAAGCTTTCTTT
CASSLVWRGNTEAFF
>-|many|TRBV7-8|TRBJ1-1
TGTGCCAGCAGCTCACATATCCGGGACATTGGATTATTTTTCTTT
CASSSHIRDIGLFFF
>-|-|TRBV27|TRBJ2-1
TGTGCCAGCTCAACGGGAGATGAATCCTACAATGAGCAGTTCTTC
CASSTGDESYNEQFF
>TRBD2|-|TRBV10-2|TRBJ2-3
TGCGCCAGCAGTGGGGGACTAGCGGGATCAGATACGCAGTATTTT
CASSGGLAGSDTQYF
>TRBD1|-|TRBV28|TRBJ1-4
TGTGCCAGCAGCCAGGGGGTGAGGGAAAAACTGTTTTTT
CASSQGVREKLFF
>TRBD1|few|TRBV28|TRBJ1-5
TGTGCCAGCAGTACCCGCGGGACAGGGTCACAGCCCCAGCATTTT
CASSTRGTGSQPQHF
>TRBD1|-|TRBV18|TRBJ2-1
TGTGCCAGCTCCCCAGGGGGCGGCAATGAGCAGTTCTTC
CASSPGGGNEQFF
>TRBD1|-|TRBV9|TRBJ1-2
TGTGCCAGCAGCCGGGACAGAAATGGCTACACCTTC
CASSRDRNGYTF
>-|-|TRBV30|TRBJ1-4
TGTGCCTGGCAAAGGGGTCTTAATGAAAAACTGTTTTTT
CAWQRGLNEKLFF
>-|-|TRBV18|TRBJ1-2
TGTGCCAGCTCACCACCGTTGCCAGGATCTAACTATGGCTACACCTTC
CASSPPLPGSNYGYTF
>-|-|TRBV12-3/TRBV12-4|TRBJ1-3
TGTGCCAGCAGCCCGAGGGACACCATATATTTT
CASSPRDTIYF
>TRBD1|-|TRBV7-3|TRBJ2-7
TGTGCCAGCAGGCGGTCGGGACAGGGTACCTACGAGCAGTACTTC
CASRRSGQGTYEQYF
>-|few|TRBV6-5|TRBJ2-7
TGTGCCAGCAGACCGCAGGGGCCCCCTTACGAGCAGTACTTC
CASRPQGPPYEQYF
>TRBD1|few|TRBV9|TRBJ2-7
TGTGCCAGCAGCGAGGGACAGGCCCGAACCTACGAGCAGTACTTC
CASSEGQARTYEQYF
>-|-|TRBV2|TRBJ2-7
TGTGCCAGCAGTGTCCCGCGGGCTTCCGGGACACGGTTCTACGAGCAGTACTTC
CASSVPRASGTRFYEQYF
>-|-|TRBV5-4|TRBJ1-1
TGTGCCAGCAGAGACCAAACCCCAGGGAACACTGAAGCTTTCTTT
CASRDQTPGNTEAFF
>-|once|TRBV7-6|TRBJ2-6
TGTGCCAGCAGCTTGGCCGGGGCTGGGGCCAACGTCCTGACTTTC
CASSLAGAGANVLTF
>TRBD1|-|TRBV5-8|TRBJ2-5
TGTGCCAGCAGCTTGGGACAGGGGGTCGAGACCCAGTACTTC
CASSLGQGVETQYF
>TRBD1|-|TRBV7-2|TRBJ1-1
TGTGCCAGCAGCTGGGCGACAGGGGTAAGCACTGAAGCTTTCTTT
CASSWATGVSTEAFF
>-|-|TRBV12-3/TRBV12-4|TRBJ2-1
TGTGCCAGCAGTATGCCGGGGGTTGAGCAGTTCTTC
CASSMPGVEQFF
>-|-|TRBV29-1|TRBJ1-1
TGCAGCGTTGACGGTTTCGCTGAAGCTTTCTTT
CSVDGFAEAFF
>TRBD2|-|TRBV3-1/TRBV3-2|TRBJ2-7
TGTGCCAGCAGCCAACTAGGGACTAGCGGTGGCGAGCAGTACTTC
CASSQLGTSGGEQYF
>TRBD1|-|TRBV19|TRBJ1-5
TGTGTCCAGGGACAGTATAGCAATCAGCCCCAGCATTTT
CVQGQYSNQPQHF
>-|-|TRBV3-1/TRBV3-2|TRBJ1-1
TGTGCCAGCAGCCAAAGAGAGACTGAAGCTTTCTTT
CASSQRETEAFF